What follows are 5 T cell receptor beta chains derived from one specimen sequenced in a study of PD-L1 blockade in urothelial cancer. Assay: immunoSEQ multiplex PCR; the TCRdb copy retains only in-frame clones and omits some. The sample lists 55,000 to 80,000 clones; 81% were seen once. Described time point: pretreatment peripheral blood. Sequenced here: PBMCs, sampled around atezolizumab (anti-PD-L1) treatment. Receptors originate from a man aged 70 or older with urothelial cancer.

The J gene is TRBJ2-1, the V gene TRBV2; D might be TRBD1 (6 bases). The V end lost 8 bases, the J end lost 8 bases, and 16 bases lay between the germline ends. The germline CDR1 and CDR2 sequences are SNHLY and FYNNEI. This CDR3 has 13 residues. CDR3 DNA sequence: TGTGCCAGCGGGGGTGGGGGCGGCTATGAGCAGTTCTTC. It codes for CASGGGGGYEQFF.

The J gene is TRBJ2-7, the V gene TRBV7-2, with 7 nucleotides matching TRBD1. This CDR3 is built from 15 residues. Per the germline V gene, CDR1 is SGHTA and CDR2 is FQGNSA. J lost 4 bases, V lost 5 bases, and 11 bases had no gene match. The CDR3 here is CASSQTGTELYEQYF. The CDR3 DNA reads TGTGCCAGCAGCCAAACCGGGACAGAACTTTACGAGCAGTACTTC. The variable domain in full, with the rest retrieved from reference TRBV7-2 and TRBJ2-7, is GAGVSQSPSNKVTEKGKDVELRCDPISGHTALYWYRQSLGQGLEFLIYFQGNSAPDKSGLPSDRFSAERTGGSVSTLTIQRTQQEDSAVYLCASSQTGTELYEQYFGPGTRLTVT.

V is TRBV5-6 and J is TRBJ1-1, with unresolved D. The germline V gene has CDR1 SGHDT and CDR2 YYEEEE. Trimming took 3 bases from V and 5 from J, leaving 5 bases between them. CDR3 length: 11 amino acids. The CDR3 loop reads CASSSRTEAFF. The CDR3 DNA reads as TGTGCCAGCAGCTCTCGTACTGAAGCTTTCTTT.

This clone was counted between two and nine times. The chain has TRBV2 and TRBJ1-1; D gene ambiguous. V was pared by 7 bases and J by 6 bases, with 12 bases between. Germline V gene sequence: CDR1 SNHLY, CDR2 FYNNEI. CDR3 length: 12 residues. Written as DNA, the CDR3 is TGTGCCAGCATTCGGGGTACGGCTGAAGCTTTCTTT. It codes for CASIRGTAEAFF.

The V and J genes are TRBV29-1 and TRBJ2-1; TRBD2 matches 9 bases. Germline V gives CDR1 SQVTM, CDR2 ANQGSEA. V lost 4 bases, J lost 6 bases, and 10 bases stayed unmatched. The CDR3 is made up of 15 amino acids. CDR3 sequence reads: CSVGGGGRGPNEQFF. The CDR3 DNA follows: TGCAGCGTTGGGGGGGGCGGGAGGGGCCCCAATGAGCAGTTCTTC.